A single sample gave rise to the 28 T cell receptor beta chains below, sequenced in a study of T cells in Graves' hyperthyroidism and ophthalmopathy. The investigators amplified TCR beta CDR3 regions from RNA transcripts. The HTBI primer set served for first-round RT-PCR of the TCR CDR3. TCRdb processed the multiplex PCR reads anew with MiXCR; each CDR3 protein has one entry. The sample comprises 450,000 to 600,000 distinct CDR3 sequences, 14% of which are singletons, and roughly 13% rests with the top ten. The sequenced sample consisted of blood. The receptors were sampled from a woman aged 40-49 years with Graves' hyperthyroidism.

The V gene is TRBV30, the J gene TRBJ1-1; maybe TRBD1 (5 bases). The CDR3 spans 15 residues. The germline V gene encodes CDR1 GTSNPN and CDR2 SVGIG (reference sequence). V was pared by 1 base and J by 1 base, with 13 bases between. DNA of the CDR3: TGTGCCTGGAGTGGGGGGTTTTCCGCGAACACTGAAGCTTTCTTT. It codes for CAWSGGFSANTEAFF.

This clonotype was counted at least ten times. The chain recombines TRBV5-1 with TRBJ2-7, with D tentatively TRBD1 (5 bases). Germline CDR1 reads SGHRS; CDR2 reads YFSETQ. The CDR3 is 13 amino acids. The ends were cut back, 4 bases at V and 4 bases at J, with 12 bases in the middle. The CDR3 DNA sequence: TGCGCCAGCAGCCCAGACAGCTTGTACGAGCAGTACTTC. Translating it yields CASSPDSLYEQYF.

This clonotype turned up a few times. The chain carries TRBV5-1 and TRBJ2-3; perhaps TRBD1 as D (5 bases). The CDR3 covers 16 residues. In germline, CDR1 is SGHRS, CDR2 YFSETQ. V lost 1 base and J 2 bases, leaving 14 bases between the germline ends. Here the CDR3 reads CASSLRKDNLTDTQYF. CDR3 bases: TGCGCCAGCAGCTTGAGAAAGGACAACCTCACAGATACGCAGTATTTT.

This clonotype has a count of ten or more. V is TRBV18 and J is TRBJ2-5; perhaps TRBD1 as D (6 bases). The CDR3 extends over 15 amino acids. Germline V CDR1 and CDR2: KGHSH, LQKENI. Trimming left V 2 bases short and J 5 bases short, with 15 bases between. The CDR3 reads CASSPGTGIPETQYF. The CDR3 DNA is TGTGCCAGCTCACCAGGTACAGGGATCCCGGAGACCCAGTACTTC.

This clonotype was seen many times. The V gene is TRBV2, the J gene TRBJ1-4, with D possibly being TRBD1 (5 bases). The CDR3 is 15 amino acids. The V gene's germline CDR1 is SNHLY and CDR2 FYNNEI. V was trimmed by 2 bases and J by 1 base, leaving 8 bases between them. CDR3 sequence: CASSEQGITNEKLFF. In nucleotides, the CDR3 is TGTGCCAGCAGTGAACAGGGAATAACTAATGAAAAACTGTTTTTT. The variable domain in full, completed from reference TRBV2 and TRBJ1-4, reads EPEVTQTPSHQVTQMGQEVILRCVPISNHLYFYWYRQILGQKVEFLVSFYNNEISEKSEIFDDQFSVERPDGSNFTLKIRSTKLEDSAMYFCASSEQGITNEKLFFGSGTQLSVL.

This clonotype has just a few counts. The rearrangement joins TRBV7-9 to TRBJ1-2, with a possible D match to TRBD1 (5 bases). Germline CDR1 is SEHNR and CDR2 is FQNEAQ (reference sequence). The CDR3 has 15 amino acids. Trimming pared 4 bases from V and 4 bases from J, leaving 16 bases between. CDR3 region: CASSSTATAFYGYTF. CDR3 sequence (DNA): TGTGCCAGCAGCTCCACCGCGACAGCCTTCTATGGCTACACCTTC.

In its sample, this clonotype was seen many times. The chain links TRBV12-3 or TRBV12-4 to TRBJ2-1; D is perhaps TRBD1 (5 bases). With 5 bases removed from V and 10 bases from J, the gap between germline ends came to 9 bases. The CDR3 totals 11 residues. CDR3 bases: TGTGCCAGCAGTCCCCAGGGAGAGCAGTTCTTC. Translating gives CASSPQGEQFF.

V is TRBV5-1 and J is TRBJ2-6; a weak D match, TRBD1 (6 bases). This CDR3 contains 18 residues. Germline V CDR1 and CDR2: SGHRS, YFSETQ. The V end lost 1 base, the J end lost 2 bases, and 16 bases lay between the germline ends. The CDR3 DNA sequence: TGCGCCAGCAGCTTGATACAGGGAAATGCCCCTGGGGCCAACGTCCTGACTTTC. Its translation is CASSLIQGNAPGANVLTF. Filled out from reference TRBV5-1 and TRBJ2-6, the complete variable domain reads KAGVTQTPRYLIKTRGQQVTLSCSPISGHRSVSWYQQTPGQGLQFLFEYFSETQRNKGNFPGRFSGRQFSNSRSEMNVSTLELGDSALYLCASSLIQGNAPGANVLTFGAGSRLTVL.

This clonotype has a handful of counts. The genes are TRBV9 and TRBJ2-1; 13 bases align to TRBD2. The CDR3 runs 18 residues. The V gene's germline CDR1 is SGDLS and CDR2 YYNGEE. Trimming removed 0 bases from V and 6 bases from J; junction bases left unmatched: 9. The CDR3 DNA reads TGTGCCAGCAGCGTAGGTGGGACTAGCGGGATTGATATCAATGAGCAGTTCTTC. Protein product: CASSVGGTSGIDINEQFF. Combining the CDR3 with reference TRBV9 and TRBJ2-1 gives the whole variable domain DSGVTQTPKHLITATGQRVTLRCSPRSGDLSVYWYQQSLDQGLQFLIQYYNGEERAKGNILERFSAQQFPDLHSELNLSSLELGDSALYFCASSVGGTSGIDINEQFFGPGTRLTVL.

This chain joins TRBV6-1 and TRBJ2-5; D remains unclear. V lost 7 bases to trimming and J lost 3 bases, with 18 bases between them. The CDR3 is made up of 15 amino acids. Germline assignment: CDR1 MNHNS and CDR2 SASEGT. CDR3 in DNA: TGTGCCAGCACCGGCCTGGTGGTCGCCAAAGAGACCCAGTACTTC. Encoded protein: CASTGLVVAKETQYF.

CDR3 residues: CSAEEGGAGANVLTF. The CDR3 DNA sequence: TGCAGTGCTGAGGAGGGGGGTGCTGGGGCCAACGTCCTGACTTTC. This chain connects TRBV20-1 to TRBJ2-6, with D perhaps matching TRBD1 or TRBD2 (6 bases each). Per the germline V gene, CDR1 is DFQATT and CDR2 is SNEGSKA (reference sequence). This CDR3 contains 15 residues. Trimming stripped 5 bases from V and 2 bases from J, with 13 bases between.

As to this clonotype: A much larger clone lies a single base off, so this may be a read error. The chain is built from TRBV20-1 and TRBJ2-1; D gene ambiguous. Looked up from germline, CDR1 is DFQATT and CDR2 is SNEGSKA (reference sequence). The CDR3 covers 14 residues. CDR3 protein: CSAREAVKHNKQFF. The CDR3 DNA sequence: TGCAGTGCTAGAGAAGCAGTAAAACACAATAAGCAGTTCTTC.

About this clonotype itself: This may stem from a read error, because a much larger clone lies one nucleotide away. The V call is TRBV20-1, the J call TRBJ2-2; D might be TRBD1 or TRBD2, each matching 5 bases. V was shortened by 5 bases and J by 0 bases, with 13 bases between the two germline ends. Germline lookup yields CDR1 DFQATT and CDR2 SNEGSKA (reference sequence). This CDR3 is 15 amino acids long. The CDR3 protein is CSAGKGSPNTGELFF. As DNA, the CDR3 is TGCAGTGCTGGGAAGGGGAGCCCGAACACCGGGGAGCTGTTTTTT.

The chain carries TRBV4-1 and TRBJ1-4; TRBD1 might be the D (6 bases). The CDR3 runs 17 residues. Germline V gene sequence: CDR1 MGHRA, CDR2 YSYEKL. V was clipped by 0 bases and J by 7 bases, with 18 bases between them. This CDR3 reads CASSQDGQLIRGEKLFF. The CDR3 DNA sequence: TGCGCCAGCAGCCAAGATGGACAGTTGATTAGAGGTGAAAAACTGTTTTTT.

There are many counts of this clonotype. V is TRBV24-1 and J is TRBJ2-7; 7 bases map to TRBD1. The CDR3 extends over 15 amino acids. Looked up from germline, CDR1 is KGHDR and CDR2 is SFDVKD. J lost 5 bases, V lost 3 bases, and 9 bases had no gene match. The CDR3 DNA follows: TGTGCCACCAGTGATCCGGGCAGGGGGAAGGACGAGCAGTACTTC. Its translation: CATSDPGRGKDEQYF.

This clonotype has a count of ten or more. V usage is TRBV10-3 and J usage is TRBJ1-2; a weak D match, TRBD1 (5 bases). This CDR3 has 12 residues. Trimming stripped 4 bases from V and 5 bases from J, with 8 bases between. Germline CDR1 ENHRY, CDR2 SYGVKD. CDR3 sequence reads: CAISAQGYGYTF. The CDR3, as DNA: TGTGCCATCAGTGCCCAGGGTTATGGCTACACCTTC.

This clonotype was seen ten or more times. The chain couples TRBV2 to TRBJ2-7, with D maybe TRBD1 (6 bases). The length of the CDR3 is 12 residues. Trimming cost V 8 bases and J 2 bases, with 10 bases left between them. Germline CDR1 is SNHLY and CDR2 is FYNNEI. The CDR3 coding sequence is TGTGCCAGCGGACAGTTAACCTACGAGCAGTACTTC. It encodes CASGQLTYEQYF.

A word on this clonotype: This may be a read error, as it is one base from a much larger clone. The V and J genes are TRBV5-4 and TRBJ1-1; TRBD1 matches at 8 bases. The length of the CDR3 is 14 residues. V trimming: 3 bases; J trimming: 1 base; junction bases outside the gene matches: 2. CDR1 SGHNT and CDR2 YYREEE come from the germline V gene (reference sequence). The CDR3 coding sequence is TGTGCCAGCAGCTCGGGACAGGAGAACACTGAAGCTTTCTTT. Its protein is CASSSGQENTEAFF. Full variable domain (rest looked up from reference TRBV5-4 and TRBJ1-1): ETGVTQSPTHLIKTRGQQVTLRCSSQSGHNTVSWYQQALGQGPQFIFQYYREEENGRGNFPPRFSGLQFPNYSSELNVNALELDDSALYLCASSSGQENTEAFFGQGTRLTVV.

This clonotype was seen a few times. The CDR3 region is CASSILWTSGRNEQFF. The CDR3 region has the DNA TGTGCCAGTAGTATTCTTTGGACTAGCGGGAGGAATGAGCAGTTCTTC. This rearrangement joins TRBV19 to TRBJ2-1; TRBD2 agrees at 14 bases. The CDR3 totals 16 residues. Germline V gene data show CDR1 as LNHDA and CDR2 as SQIVND (reference sequence). Unmatched junction bases numbered 5, after V lost 3 bases and J lost 7 bases. The full variable domain, rest sourced from reference TRBV19 and TRBJ2-1, is DGGITQSPKYLFRKEGQNVTLSCEQNLNHDAMYWYRQDPGQGLRLIYYSQIVNDFQKGDIAEGYSVSREKKESFPLTVTSAQKNPTAFYLCASSILWTSGRNEQFFGPGTRLTVL.

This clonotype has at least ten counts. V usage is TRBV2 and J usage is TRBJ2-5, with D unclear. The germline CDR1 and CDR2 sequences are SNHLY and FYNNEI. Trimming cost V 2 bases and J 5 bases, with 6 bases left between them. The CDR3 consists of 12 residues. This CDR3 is CASSERTETQYF. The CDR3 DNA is TGTGCCAGCAGTGAACGGACGGAGACCCAGTACTTC.

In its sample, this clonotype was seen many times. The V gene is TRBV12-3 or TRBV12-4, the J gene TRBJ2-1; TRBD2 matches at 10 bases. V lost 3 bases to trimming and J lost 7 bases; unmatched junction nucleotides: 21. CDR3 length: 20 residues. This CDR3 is CASSFMLRTGASGSGNEQFF. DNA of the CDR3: TGTGCCAGCAGTTTTATGCTCCGTACAGGGGCTAGCGGGAGTGGTAATGAGCAGTTCTTC.

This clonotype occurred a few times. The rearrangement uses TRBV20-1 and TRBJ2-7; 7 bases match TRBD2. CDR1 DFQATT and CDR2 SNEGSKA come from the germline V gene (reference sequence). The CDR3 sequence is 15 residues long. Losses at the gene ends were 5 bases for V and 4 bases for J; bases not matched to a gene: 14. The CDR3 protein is CSAGGDAGAIYEQYF. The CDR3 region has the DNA TGCAGTGCTGGAGGAGACGCGGGAGCCATTTACGAGCAGTACTTC.

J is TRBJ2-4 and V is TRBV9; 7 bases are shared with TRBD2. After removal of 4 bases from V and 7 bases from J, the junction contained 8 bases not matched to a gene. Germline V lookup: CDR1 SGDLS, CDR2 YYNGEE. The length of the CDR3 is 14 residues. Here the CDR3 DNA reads TGTGCCAGCAGCCCGGGGGGAGGGCATAACATTCAGTACTTC. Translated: CASSPGGGHNIQYF.

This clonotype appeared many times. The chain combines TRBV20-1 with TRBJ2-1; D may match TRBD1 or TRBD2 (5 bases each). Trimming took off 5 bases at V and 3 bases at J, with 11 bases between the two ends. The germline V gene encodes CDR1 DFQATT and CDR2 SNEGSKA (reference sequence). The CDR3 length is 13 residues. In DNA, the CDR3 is TGCAGTGCTGGGGGACCCCTCTACAATGAGCAGTTCTTC. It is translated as CSAGGPLYNEQFF.

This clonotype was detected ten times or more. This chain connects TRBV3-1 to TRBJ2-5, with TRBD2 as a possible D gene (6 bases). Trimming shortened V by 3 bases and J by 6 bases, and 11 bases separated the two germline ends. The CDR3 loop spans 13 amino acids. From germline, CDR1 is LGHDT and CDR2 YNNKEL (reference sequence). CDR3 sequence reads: CASSQNGGKTQYF. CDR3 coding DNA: TGTGCCAGCAGCCAGAATGGGGGGAAGACCCAGTACTTC.

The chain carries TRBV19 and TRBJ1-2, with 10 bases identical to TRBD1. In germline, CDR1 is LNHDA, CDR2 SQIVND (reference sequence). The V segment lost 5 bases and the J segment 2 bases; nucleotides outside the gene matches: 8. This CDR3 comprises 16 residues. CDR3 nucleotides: TGTGCCAGTAGTCGGGACAGGGGAGGAGCAAACTATGGCTACACCTTC. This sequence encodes CASSRDRGGANYGYTF.

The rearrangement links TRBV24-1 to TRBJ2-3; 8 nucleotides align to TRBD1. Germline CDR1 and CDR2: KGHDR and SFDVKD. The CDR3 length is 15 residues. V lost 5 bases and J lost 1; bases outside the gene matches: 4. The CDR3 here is CATSAQGAGTDTQYF. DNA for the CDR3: TGTGCCACCAGTGCCCAGGGGGCCGGCACAGATACGCAGTATTTT.

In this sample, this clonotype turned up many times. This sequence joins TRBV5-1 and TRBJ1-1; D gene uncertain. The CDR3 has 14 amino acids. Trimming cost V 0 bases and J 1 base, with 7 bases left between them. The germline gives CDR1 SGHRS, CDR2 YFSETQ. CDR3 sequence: CASSLAHGNTEAFF. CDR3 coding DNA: TGCGCCAGCAGCTTGGCACACGGGAACACTGAAGCTTTCTTT.